These 4 T cell receptor beta chains were sequenced from one sample in a study of control samples from healthy donors and cancer patients. Sequencing was performed with immunoSEQ multiplex PCR; in TCRdb, only in-frame clones are kept and a portion is missing. The sample includes 65,000 to 90,000 clones, 80% to 90% of them seen just once. Input material: blood. The origin of the receptors is a man aged 50 to 59 in good health.

The chain uses TRBV18 and TRBJ2-7; a possible D gene is TRBD2 (6 bases). V lost 0 bases and J lost 0, with 12 bases in between. The CDR3 runs to 16 residues. From germline, CDR1 is KGHSH and CDR2 LQKENI. The CDR3 sequence: CASSPPAGLSSYEQYF. CDR3 DNA sequence: TGTGCCAGCTCACCACCCGCGGGACTCAGCTCCTACGAGCAGTACTTC.

This chain links TRBV13 with TRBJ2-7, with D perhaps TRBD2 (6 bases). Trimming left V 5 bases short and J 2 bases short, with 13 bases between. CDR3 length: 14 residues. CDR1 PRHDT and CDR2 FYEKMQ come from the germline V gene (reference sequence). Here the CDR3 DNA reads TGTGCCAGCAGCCCTCGTGGCGGGGCCTACGAGCAGTACGTC. Amino acid sequence: CASSPRGGAYEQYV.

In this sample, this clone turned up once. The chain employs TRBV5-1 and TRBJ2-7; D not resolved. The CDR3 contains 11 residues. CDR1 and CDR2 (germline): SGHRS, YFSETQ. Between the trimmed V and J ends, which lost 4 bases and 2 bases, there was a span of 4 bases. The chain's CDR3 is CASSHTYEQYV. CDR3 bases: TGCGCCAGCAGCCACACCTACGAGCAGTACGTC.

This chain joins TRBV13 and TRBJ2-1; D might be TRBD2 (7 bases). The CDR3 length is 15 residues. Germline assignment: CDR1 PRHDT and CDR2 FYEKMQ (reference sequence). V lost 5 bases, J lost 6 bases, and 17 bases lay in between. Written as DNA, the CDR3 is TGTGCCAGCAGCGGAGGGGGGAGGGCCTCCAATGAGCAGTTCTTC. This translates into CASSGGGRASNEQFF.